Following are 30 T cell receptor beta chains from one sample sequenced in a study of radiotherapy plus CTLA-4 blockade in lung cancer. The protocol was immunoSEQ multiplex PCR, while the TCRdb copy is restricted to in-frame clones and leaves out a portion. The sample includes 24,000 or so clones, around 66% of them seen just once. The sample consisted of peripheral blood, taken from a patient treated with radiotherapy plus ipilimumab. Receptor source: a human donor with non-small cell lung cancer who had stable disease on radiotherapy plus ipilimumab.

The V call is TRBV5-8, the J call TRBJ2-7; 7 positions agree with TRBD1. CDR3 size: 14 residues. Germline V gives CDR1 SGHTS, CDR2 YDEGEE. The ends lost 4 bases at V and 3 bases at J; junction bases unmatched: 7. The CDR3 here is CASSRRDSNYEQYF. The CDR3 DNA reads TGTGCCAGCAGCCGTAGGGACAGCAACTACGAGCAGTACTTC.

The chain employs TRBV9 and TRBJ2-1, with 7 nucleotides matching TRBD1. This CDR3 has 14 amino acids. The V and J ends lost 3 bases and 7 bases, in that order; junction bases with no gene match: 7. In germline, CDR1 is SGDLS, CDR2 YYNGEE. The CDR3 is CASSARQGVNEQFF. Written as DNA, the CDR3 is TGTGCCAGCAGCGCCCGACAGGGTGTAAATGAGCAGTTCTTC.

V and J are TRBV19 and TRBJ1-5; a possible D gene is TRBD1 (6 bases). Germline V gives CDR1 LNHDA, CDR2 SQIVND (reference sequence). With 9 bases removed from V and 4 bases from J, the gap between germline ends came to 16 bases. CDR3 size: 14 residues. The CDR3 DNA sequence: TGTGCCAGGAGAATTGGGACATCAAATCAGCCCCAGCATTTT. It codes for CARRIGTSNQPQHF.

V and J are TRBV19 and TRBJ2-1; perhaps TRBD1 as D (5 bases). Trimming shortened V by 7 bases and J by 6 bases, and 13 bases separated the two germline ends. The CDR3 is made up of 13 amino acids. In germline, CDR1 is LNHDA, CDR2 SQIVND (reference sequence). CDR3 loop: CASTGQIFNEQFF. CDR3 nucleotides: TGTGCCAGTACCGGACAAATCTTCAATGAGCAGTTCTTC.

The chain carries TRBV6-6 and TRBJ2-7; 9 positions match TRBD1. Germline V CDR1 and CDR2: MNHNY, SVGAGI (reference sequence). V lost 6 bases and J lost 3; bases outside the gene matches: 6. The CDR3 extends over 14 amino acids. The CDR3 loop reads CASRKTGQGYEQYF. The DNA for the CDR3 is TGTGCCAGCAGGAAAACGGGACAGGGCTACGAGCAGTACTTC.

The V and J genes are TRBV28 and TRBJ1-4; 8 nucleotides line up with TRBD1. This CDR3 has 15 residues. Per germline, CDR1 MDHEN and CDR2 SYDVKM. The V segment lost 4 bases and the J segment 5 bases; nucleotides outside the gene matches: 6. The CDR3 loop is CASSSGQGHNEKLFF. Here the CDR3 DNA reads TGTGCCAGCAGTTCCGGACAGGGCCACAATGAAAAACTGTTTTTT.

This clone was detected only once. V usage is TRBV5-6 and J usage is TRBJ2-5, with D hard to call. The CDR3 has 14 residues. Trimming left V 5 bases short and J 5 bases short, with 16 bases between. The V gene's germline CDR1 is SGHDT and CDR2 YYEEEE. The CDR3 coding sequence is TGTGCCAGCAGAACCTTCGGCCCGGAGGAGACCCAGTACTTC. It codes for CASRTFGPEETQYF.

The CDR3 loop is CASSLNRLYSNQPQHF. CDR3 DNA sequence: TGTGCCAGCAGTTTAAACAGGCTTTATAGCAATCAGCCCCAGCATTTT. This rearrangement joins TRBV28 to TRBJ1-5; perhaps TRBD1 as D (5 bases). There are 16 residues in the CDR3. Trimming took 2 bases from V and 0 from J, leaving 11 bases between them. The germline CDR1 and CDR2 sequences are MDHEN and SYDVKM.

The chain employs TRBV29-1 and TRBJ1-2; the match to TRBD1 covers 8 bases. Germline CDR1 reads SQVTM; CDR2 reads ANQGSEA. The CDR3 extends over 13 amino acids. With 6 bases clipped from V and 8 bases from J, the junction kept 11 bases outside the gene matches. DNA for the CDR3: TGCAGCGTAGTTCTCCAGGGGGCAGGCGGCTACACCTTC. Protein: CSVVLQGAGGYTF.

This chain uses TRBV10-3 with TRBJ2-2; possibly TRBD2 for D (5 bases). The CDR3 loop spans 12 amino acids. The germline V gene has CDR1 ENHRY and CDR2 SYGVKD. V lost 6 bases, J lost 7 bases, and 9 bases lay in between. The CDR3 sequence is CAISRGIGELFF. CDR3 in DNA: TGTGCCATCAGCAGAGGGATCGGGGAGCTGTTTTTT.

This clone was picked up a small number of times. The chain joins TRBV4-1 to TRBJ2-7; possibly TRBD1 or TRBD2 for D (5 bases each). This CDR3 region has 16 residues. Germline V gene sequence: CDR1 MGHRA, CDR2 YSYEKL. Trimming removed 4 bases at V and 2 bases at J, with 18 bases between. The chain's CDR3 is CASSLHPFGTTYEQYF. CDR3 coding DNA: TGCGCCAGCAGCCTCCACCCTTTCGGGACCACCTACGAGCAGTACTTC.

This clone was detected a few times. The rearrangement uses TRBV7-2 and TRBJ2-5, with unresolved D. Looked up from germline, CDR1 is SGHTA and CDR2 is FQGNSA. Trimming took 1 base from V and 7 from J, leaving 7 bases between them. This CDR3 is 12 amino acids long. CDR3 sequence (DNA): TGTGCCAGCAGCTTAGAGGGTGGGACCCAGTACTTC. Translation: CASSLEGGTQYF.

This chain links TRBV11-3 with TRBJ2-2; D is ambiguous. Trimming left V 6 bases short and J 7 bases short, with 12 bases between. The CDR3 is 13 residues long. Germline V CDR1 and CDR2: SGHNT, YENEEA. The CDR3 protein is CASSRSNGGELFF. In DNA, the CDR3 is TGTGCCAGCAGTCGGAGTAACGGCGGGGAGCTGTTTTTT.

A few counts support this clone. The V and J genes are TRBV7-6 and TRBJ2-1; 14 positions match TRBD2. Unmatched junction bases numbered 3, after V lost 5 bases and J lost 6 bases. The CDR3 runs 15 residues. CDR1 is SGHVS and CDR2 is FNYEAQ in the germline V gene. The CDR3 DNA follows: TGTGCCAGCAGCCTCGGACTAGCGGGAGGCAATGAGCAGTTCTTC. Its translation: CASSLGLAGGNEQFF.

V and J are TRBV16 and TRBJ2-7; TRBD1 matches at 10 bases. Per the germline V gene, CDR1 is KGHSY and CDR2 is FQNENV. The CDR3 runs 15 residues. V gave up 0 bases and J gave up 3 bases; unmatched junction bases: 2. The CDR3 DNA sequence: TGTGCCAGCAGCCAATCGTGGACAGGGGGCTACGAGCAGTACTTC. Translation gives CASSQSWTGGYEQYF.

This clone was found a few times. The chain uses TRBV6-4 and TRBJ2-1, with 7 positions matching TRBD1. This CDR3 region has 15 residues. CDR1 and CDR2 (germline): MRHNA, SNTAGT. V lost 4 bases to trimming and J lost 2 bases; unmatched junction nucleotides: 5. CDR3 in amino acids: CASSAGGLPYNEQFF. DNA for the CDR3: TGTGCCAGCAGTGCAGGGGGATTACCCTACAATGAGCAGTTCTTC.

About this clone: The junction departs from the called germline gene at one end, perhaps through a read error. The genes are TRBV7-7 and TRBJ2-2; D possibly corresponds to TRBD2 (5 bases). The CDR3 runs 17 residues. CDR1 and CDR2 from the germline V gene are SSHAT and FNYEAQ (reference sequence). The CDR3 region has the DNA TGTGCTAGCAGCCCCGCCGGCGGGCCCCGAGGAACCGGGGAGCTGTTTTTT. Its protein product is CASSPAGGPRGTGELFF.

V is TRBV15 and J is TRBJ2-4; 9 bases agree with TRBD2. The CDR3 loop spans 14 amino acids. Per the germline V gene, CDR1 is LNHNV and CDR2 is YYDKDF (reference sequence). The J segment lost 7 bases and the V segment lost 1 base, leaving 2 bases of the junction unmatched. CDR3 residues: CATSRASGGNIQYF. The CDR3 nucleotides are TGTGCCACCAGCAGAGCCAGCGGGGGGAACATTCAGTACTTC.

This clone occurred once. The gene calls are TRBV9 and TRBJ2-2; 10 positions match TRBD2. The J segment lost 5 bases and the V segment lost 2 bases, leaving 6 bases of the junction unmatched. CDR1 is SGDLS and CDR2 is YYNGEE in the germline V gene. CDR3 length: 16 residues. The CDR3 reads CASSVLAGAGTGELFF. For the CDR3, the DNA is TGTGCCAGCAGCGTTCTAGCGGGAGCGGGGACCGGGGAGCTGTTTTTT.

The chain carries TRBV9 and TRBJ2-2; no firm D call. The V gene lost 0 bases and the J gene lost 7 bases, with 7 bases spanning the gap. The V gene's germline CDR1 is SGDLS and CDR2 YYNGEE. The length of the CDR3 is 13 residues. The DNA for the CDR3 is TGTGCCAGCAGCGTAGATTGGAACGGGGAGCTGTTTTTT. Translated, it gives CASSVDWNGELFF.

The chain employs TRBV6-6 and TRBJ1-2; TRBD1 might be the D (5 bases). Trimming took 6 bases from V and 4 from J, leaving 18 bases between them. This CDR3 has 15 residues. Germline values: CDR1 MNHNY, CDR2 SVGAGI (reference sequence). CDR3 DNA: TGTGCCAGCAGCCGTGGGGACGCCCAGGGCTATGGCTACACCTTC. It encodes CASSRGDAQGYGYTF.

The chain combines TRBV28 with TRBJ2-3; D could derive from TRBD1 or TRBD2 (5 bases each). With 2 bases removed from V and 5 bases from J, the gap between germline ends came to 11 bases. CDR3 length: 14 amino acids. Germline values: CDR1 MDHEN, CDR2 SYDVKM. The CDR3: CASSLRSGRDTQYF. CDR3 nucleotide sequence: TGTGCCAGCAGTTTAAGGTCAGGGAGAGATACGCAGTATTTT.

The genes are TRBV9 and TRBJ2-1; D is ambiguous. This CDR3 is 12 amino acids long. Per the germline V gene, CDR1 is SGDLS and CDR2 is YYNGEE. V lost 3 bases and J 9 bases, leaving 10 bases between the germline ends. CDR3 in amino acids: CASSAGMGEQFF. The CDR3 nucleotides are TGTGCCAGCAGCGCCGGTATGGGTGAGCAGTTCTTC.

This clone was picked up a small number of times. This sequence joins TRBV6-1 and TRBJ2-7, with D unclear. CDR3 length: 15 residues. The V and J ends lost 0 bases and 0 bases respectively, with 9 bases between them. Germline V gives CDR1 MNHNS, CDR2 SASEGT. The CDR3 nucleotides read TGTGCCAGCAGTGAAGCATTTCGAAGCTCCTACGAGCAGTACTTC. Its translation: CASSEAFRSSYEQYF.

This CDR3 reads CASSSSGKTYNEQFF. CDR3 in DNA: TGCGCCAGCAGCTCTAGCGGGAAAACTTACAATGAGCAGTTCTTC. The chain joins TRBV5-1 to TRBJ2-1, with 9 nucleotides matching TRBD2. The germline CDR1 and CDR2 sequences are SGHRS and YFSETQ. The CDR3 has 15 amino acids. V lost 3 bases, J lost 4 bases, and 5 bases stayed unmatched.

This rearrangement joins TRBV12-1 to TRBJ2-1; TRBD2, as called in the table, went unchecked against the DNA. TRBV12-1 is marked as a pseudogene. The CDR3 is 18 amino acids. CDR3 sequence (DNA): TGTGCCAGCAGCTTTCATTGTCGTGGTAGCGGGAGGGCCGTTGAGCAGTTCTTC. Protein product: CASSFHCRGSGRAVEQFF.

CDR3 sequence (DNA): TGCGCCAGCAGCTTGGCTGTCGATTCACCCCTCCACTTT. This gives the protein CASSLAVDSPLHF. The gene calls are TRBV5-1 and TRBJ1-6; D remains unclear. V was shortened by 0 bases and J by 8 bases, with 6 bases between the two germline ends. Germline CDR1 and CDR2: SGHRS and YFSETQ. The CDR3 consists of 13 residues.

V is TRBV7-2 and J is TRBJ2-7, with TRBD2 as a possible D gene (5 bases). In germline, CDR1 is SGHTA, CDR2 FQGNSA. The CDR3 extends over 14 amino acids. V lost 3 bases and J lost 5, with 14 bases in between. The CDR3 DNA reads TGTGCCAGCAGCTTCCACGGGGAAAGGGACGAGCAGTACTTC. It encodes CASSFHGERDEQYF.

The chain carries TRBV7-2 and TRBJ2-1, with 9 positions matching TRBD1. Trimming took 3 bases from V and 7 from J; bases not matched to a gene: 4. Germline values: CDR1 SGHTA, CDR2 FQGNSA. The CDR3 has 14 amino acids. In DNA form, the CDR3 reads TGTGCCAGCAGCTTCGGACAGGGGTCGAATGAGCAGTTCTTC. Its translation is CASSFGQGSNEQFF.

The chain couples TRBV20-1 to TRBJ1-1; the D is unclear. CDR1 is DFQATT, CDR2 SNEGSKA, per germline (reference sequence). Trimming removed 5 bases from V and 6 bases from J, with 4 bases in between. There are 9 residues in the CDR3. CDR3 sequence (DNA): TGCAGTGCTTTGTCTGAAGCTTTCTTT. This gives the protein CSALSEAFF.